This is a list of T cell receptor beta chains from one sample in a study of T cells in Graves' hyperthyroidism and ophthalmopathy. In TCRdb, the multiplex PCR reads were re-called with MiXCR into one record per CDR3 protein. This table holds hundreds of thousands of distinct CDR3 sequences, about 15% found once. The specimen was blood. The receptors come from a woman younger than 35 with Graves' hyperthyroidism. CDR3s include the opening cysteine and the closing phenylalanine or tryptophan. Clone sizes are given selectively: once, few, many, or a class where the clone is expanded.

abundance: many
j_gene: TRBJ2-3
v_gene: TRBV12-3/TRBV12-4
CDR3aa: CASSTGMWADTQYF

abundance: many
j_gene: TRBJ2-7
v_gene: TRBV11-2
CDR3aa: CASSLSLAPNEQYF

abundance: few
j_gene: TRBJ1-3
v_gene: TRBV5-1
CDR3aa: CASSLGSAGQHSGNTIYF

abundance: many
j_gene: TRBJ2-7
v_gene: TRBV18
CDR3aa: CASSPAVGRASYEQYF

abundance: many
j_gene: TRBJ2-7
v_gene: TRBV27
CDR3aa: CASSLSARAGPMEQYF

abundance: many
j_gene: TRBJ2-3
v_gene: TRBV7-8
CDR3aa: CASSKTGGSSTDTQYF

abundance: many
j_gene: TRBJ2-3
v_gene: TRBV6-2/TRBV6-3
CDR3aa: CASSTSESADGRADTQYF

abundance: many
j_gene: TRBJ2-7
v_gene: TRBV5-1
CDR3aa: CASSLAIRSRQVYEQYF

abundance: few
j_gene: TRBJ2-2
v_gene: TRBV28
CDR3aa: CASSTRTSGSGANTGELFF

abundance: many
j_gene: TRBJ1-1
v_gene: TRBV3-1
CDR3aa: CASSQDPMGTEAFF

abundance: many
j_gene: TRBJ2-1
v_gene: TRBV3-1
CDR3aa: CASSLGRASPIGQFF

abundance: few
j_gene: TRBJ2-5
v_gene: TRBV2
CDR3aa: CASSEGVGGGAWETQYF

abundance: many
j_gene: TRBJ2-7
v_gene: TRBV12-3/TRBV12-4
CDR3aa: CASRDRDSYEQYF

abundance: many
j_gene: TRBJ2-3
v_gene: TRBV20-1
CDR3aa: CSAGGGAGEWDTQYF

abundance: -
j_gene: TRBJ2-5
v_gene: TRBV11-2
CDR3aa: CASSASTGRRETQYF

abundance: -
j_gene: TRBJ2-2
v_gene: TRBV9
CDR3aa: CASSIPQGARTGELFF

abundance: few
j_gene: TRBJ2-7
v_gene: TRBV5-1
CDR3aa: CASSFQAGGSDEQYF

abundance: few
j_gene: TRBJ2-6
v_gene: TRBV2
CDR3aa: CASKAGAGANVLTF

abundance: -
j_gene: TRBJ1-5
v_gene: TRBV27
CDR3aa: CASSYRGLQPQHF

abundance: -
j_gene: TRBJ2-7
v_gene: TRBV30
CDR3aa: CAWRFPGKSYEQYF

abundance: many
j_gene: TRBJ2-1
v_gene: TRBV24-1
CDR3aa: CATSDFRRQGNEQFF

abundance: many
j_gene: TRBJ1-2
v_gene: TRBV6-5
CDR3aa: CASSYQGSGSGYTF

abundance: -
j_gene: TRBJ2-7
v_gene: TRBV3-1
CDR3aa: CASSAPPGTSGSYEQYF

abundance: few
j_gene: TRBJ1-1
v_gene: TRBV6-2/TRBV6-3
CDR3aa: CASSYYETAVVAFF

abundance: -
j_gene: TRBJ2-4
v_gene: TRBV24-1
CDR3aa: CATSDPRGLNIQYF

abundance: -
j_gene: TRBJ2-3
v_gene: TRBV4-1
CDR3aa: CASSQGLAEEVPDTQYF

abundance: many
j_gene: TRBJ1-3
v_gene: TRBV12-3/TRBV12-4
CDR3aa: CASSASRVSGNTIYF

abundance: -
j_gene: TRBJ1-4
v_gene: TRBV6-2/TRBV6-3
CDR3aa: CASTRAYNEKLFF

abundance: few
j_gene: TRBJ1-4
v_gene: TRBV9
CDR3aa: CASSPSPGVDEKLFF

abundance: -
j_gene: TRBJ2-7
v_gene: TRBV12-3/TRBV12-4
CDR3aa: CASSLTGDPRASYEQYF

abundance: many
j_gene: TRBJ2-7
v_gene: TRBV12-3/TRBV12-4
CDR3aa: CASRIGGSEQYF

abundance: -
j_gene: TRBJ2-6
v_gene: TRBV15
CDR3aa: CATSRDRRSGANVLTF

abundance: many
j_gene: TRBJ1-4
v_gene: TRBV29-1
CDR3aa: CSAYLGPNEKLFF

abundance: -
j_gene: TRBJ2-1
v_gene: TRBV19
CDR3aa: CASSRREGLNSIHNEQFF

abundance: few
j_gene: TRBJ2-7
v_gene: TRBV5-6
CDR3aa: CASSSLWTSGFYEQYF

abundance: few
j_gene: TRBJ2-1
v_gene: TRBV20-1
CDR3aa: CSARDTKIFPNEQFF

abundance: many
j_gene: TRBJ2-1
v_gene: TRBV29-1
CDR3aa: CSVGLRLAGAGGEQFF

abundance: few
j_gene: TRBJ1-2
v_gene: TRBV30
CDR3aa: CAWSGSYGYTF

abundance: many
j_gene: TRBJ1-3
v_gene: TRBV2
CDR3aa: CASSVQGTGNTIYF

abundance: few
j_gene: TRBJ2-7
v_gene: TRBV3-1
CDR3aa: CASSQRGQAEYEQYF

abundance: -
j_gene: TRBJ2-1
v_gene: TRBV6-5
CDR3aa: CASSYTGEQFF

abundance: many
j_gene: TRBJ2-5
v_gene: TRBV11-2
CDR3aa: CASSRPGTSWETQYF

abundance: -
j_gene: TRBJ2-5
v_gene: TRBV6-2/TRBV6-3
CDR3aa: CASTPARENEETQYF

abundance: -
j_gene: TRBJ2-7
v_gene: TRBV10-2
CDR3aa: CASSTDTSWEQYF

abundance: -
j_gene: TRBJ2-7
v_gene: TRBV7-2
CDR3aa: CASSSYFSYEQYF

abundance: many
j_gene: TRBJ2-2
v_gene: TRBV7-3
CDR3aa: CASSFVGTGFTGELFF

abundance: many
j_gene: TRBJ2-7
v_gene: TRBV2
CDR3aa: CASRDPGTSGDREQYF

abundance: many
j_gene: TRBJ1-1
v_gene: TRBV2
CDR3aa: CASSPQGTNFEAFF

abundance: many
j_gene: TRBJ2-3
v_gene: TRBV18
CDR3aa: CASSVEDTQYF

abundance: few
j_gene: TRBJ2-2
v_gene: TRBV10-3
CDR3aa: CAIRIAGESGELFF

abundance: -
j_gene: TRBJ2-3
v_gene: TRBV9
CDR3aa: CASSPPASATTDTQYF

abundance: few
j_gene: TRBJ1-4
v_gene: TRBV2
CDR3aa: CASSDPGQGRVNEKLFF